This T cell receptor (beta chain) was sequenced for a study of blood T cells in healthy people across ages. As for the study in general: For every two T cells, template switching captured about one barcoded beta molecule.

This CDR3 spans 12 amino acids. The V end was cut by 4 bases, the J end by 4 bases, with 8 bases between. Germline values: CDR1 MNHEY, CDR2 SMNVEV (reference sequence). Alongside a J-beta primer mix, a sample-barcoded 5' primer served in a second PCR lasting 7 to 11 cycles. A minimum of 3 million CDR3-containing paired-end reads was obtained for each sample. TCRdb used MiXCR to reprocess the 5' RACE reads, holding one entry per CDR3 protein. The sample contains some 1.5 million distinct CDR3 sequences, under 55% of which appear only once. Total RNA extracted from each sample amounted to at least 5 micrograms. This clonotype has more than one count but fewer than ten.

The sequencing sample was made of blood. This TCR was sampled from a woman under 30 in good health. The chain links TRBV27 to TRBJ2-7; no clear D gene. The DNA of the CDR3 is TGTGCCAGCAGTTCCGGCCAGTACGAGCAGTACTTC. This gives the protein CASSSGQYEQYF.